The 16 T cell receptor beta chains below all came from one sample that was sequenced in a study of shared clonotypes between healthy human individuals. The table came from immunoSEQ multiplex PCR; TCRdb's copy has only in-frame clones and leaves some out. The sample carries over 400,000 clones, approximately 82% recorded once. Specimen: PBMCs. Receptor source: a middle-aged woman in good health. Some clones in this sample may be carry-over from other donors' samples.

In its sample, this clone was seen once. V usage is TRBV4-3 and J usage is TRBJ1-4; 11 bases align to TRBD1. The CDR3 covers 14 residues. The germline V gene has CDR1 LGHNA and CDR2 YSLEER. With 4 bases clipped from V and 10 bases from J, the junction kept 5 bases outside the gene matches. CDR3 in DNA: TGCGCCAGCAGCCGCGGACAGGGGGCACGAAAACTGTTTTTT. Protein sequence: CASSRGQGARKLFF.

The chain combines TRBV18 with TRBJ2-4; 16 nucleotides line up with TRBD2. V was pared by 3 bases and J by 8 bases, with 4 bases of the junction left unmatched. The CDR3 spans 16 residues. Per germline, CDR1 KGHSH and CDR2 LQKENI. The CDR3 nucleotides read TGTGCCAGCTCACCGATGGGACTAGCGGGAGGGGACATTCAGTACTTC. The encoded protein is CASSPMGLAGGDIQYF.

The gene calls are TRBV7-9 and TRBJ1-4; perhaps TRBD1 as D (6 bases). The CDR3 loop spans 17 amino acids. The ends were cut back, 0 bases at V and 5 bases at J, with 16 bases in the middle. The germline V gene has CDR1 SEHNR and CDR2 FQNEAQ (reference sequence). This CDR3 reads CASSLASGAQGNEKLFF. The CDR3 nucleotides read TGTGCCAGCAGCTTAGCCTCAGGGGCCCAAGGAAATGAAAAACTGTTTTTT.

This clone was detected only once. This sequence joins TRBV18 and TRBJ2-2, with TRBD2 identical over 9 bases. Germline CDR1 is KGHSH and CDR2 is LQKENI. V gave up 3 bases and J gave up 1 base; unmatched junction bases: 9. CDR3 length: 18 amino acids. The CDR3 sequence: CASSPPGGRAQNTGELFF. In DNA form, the CDR3 reads TGTGCCAGCTCACCCCCTGGCGGGAGGGCGCAGAACACCGGGGAGCTGTTTTTT.

V usage is TRBV19 and J usage is TRBJ2-2, with 11 bases lining up with TRBD2. CDR3 length equals 17 residues. Germline assignment: CDR1 LNHDA and CDR2 SQIVND (reference sequence). V lost 5 bases to trimming and J lost 1 base; unmatched junction nucleotides: 6. The CDR3 DNA sequence: TGTGCCAGTAGTTCCCGGGGACTAGCGGAGAACACCGGGGAGCTGTTTTTT. Translated, it gives CASSSRGLAENTGELFF.

The chain is built from TRBV5-1 and TRBJ2-1; 9 nucleotides agree with TRBD1. CDR3 size: 15 residues. V shed 4 bases and J 8 bases; nucleotides not matched to a gene: 10. The germline CDR1 and CDR2 sequences are SGHRS and YFSETQ. CDR3 bases: TGCGCCAGCAGCAGGACAGGGGCCTTGGGGGATGAGCAGTTCTTC. This sequence encodes CASSRTGALGDEQFF. Looking up the rest from reference TRBV5-1 and TRBJ2-1 gives the full variable domain: KAGVTQTPRYLIKTRGQQVTLSCSPISGHRSVSWYQQTPGQGLQFLFEYFSETQRNKGNFPGRFSGRQFSNSRSEMNVSTLELGDSALYLCASSRTGALGDEQFFGPGTRLTVL.

The CDR3 DNA follows: TGTGCCAGCAGAGAGCGACTAGTTGCAGATACGCAGTATTTT. Its protein is CASRERLVADTQYF. The J gene is TRBJ2-3, the V gene TRBV2; a possible D gene is TRBD2 (6 bases). Trimming removed 6 bases from V and 4 bases from J, with 14 bases in between. The CDR3 covers 14 residues. Germline V gene data show CDR1 as SNHLY and CDR2 as FYNNEI.

Only a few counts were recorded for this clone. V and J are TRBV7-2 and TRBJ2-7, with 10 bases matching TRBD1. The CDR3 contains 14 residues. Germline V gene data show CDR1 as SGHTA and CDR2 as FQGNSA. The trim removed 3 bases at V and 6 bases at J, leaving 5 bases unmatched. CDR3 DNA: TGTGCCAGCAGCTTTAGGGGGGACAGGGGCGAGCAGTACTTC. This codes for CASSFRGDRGEQYF.

This sequence joins TRBV27 and TRBJ1-4; no clear D gene. Looked up from germline, CDR1 is MNHEY and CDR2 is SMNVEV (reference sequence). The CDR3 spans 15 residues. Trimming stripped 4 bases from V and 5 bases from J, with 14 bases between. CDR3 in amino acids: CASSSNRARNEKLFF. In nucleotides, the CDR3 is TGTGCCAGCAGTTCGAATCGGGCCCGGAATGAAAAACTGTTTTTT.

The chain links TRBV28 to TRBJ2-7; 9 bases line up with TRBD1. The junction had 22 bases not matched to a gene; V was cut back by 4 bases and J by 3 bases. The CDR3 has 20 amino acids. In germline, CDR1 is MDHEN, CDR2 SYDVKM. The CDR3 sequence: CASSSGSMYRGPSASYEQYF. The CDR3 DNA sequence: TGTGCCAGCAGTTCCGGCTCGATGTACAGGGGGCCTTCCGCTAGCTACGAGCAGTACTTC.

The chain has TRBV2 and TRBJ1-4; D is possibly TRBD1 (5 bases). In germline, CDR1 is SNHLY, CDR2 FYNNEI. Deletions cut 8 bases from V and 4 bases from J, with 8 bases between. The CDR3 is 12 residues long. Written as DNA, the CDR3 is TGTGCCAGCCACGACAGTAATGAAAAACTGTTTTTT. Encoded protein: CASHDSNEKLFF. Filled out from reference TRBV2 and TRBJ1-4, the complete variable domain reads EPEVTQTPSHQVTQMGQEVILRCVPISNHLYFYWYRQILGQKVEFLVSFYNNEISEKSEIFDDQFSVERPDGSNFTLKIRSTKLEDSAMYFCASHDSNEKLFFGSGTQLSVL.

This clone appeared a single time. A far larger clone lies a single base away; this is likely a read error. The genes are TRBV16 and TRBJ1-2; D remains unclear. Germline V gene lookup returns CDR1 KGHSY and CDR2 FQNENV. This CDR3 is 15 amino acids long. CDR3 sequence reads: CARSQQPGESYGYTF. The CDR3 DNA reads TGTGCCAGGAGCCAACAACCTGGAGAATCCTATGGCTACACCTTC.

At least ten counts were recorded for this clone. The chain couples TRBV27 to TRBJ1-2; the D is unclear. The CDR3 is 14 amino acids. CDR1 is MNHEY, CDR2 SMNVEV, per germline (reference sequence). Between the trimmed V and J ends, which lost 5 bases and 2 bases, there was a span of 12 bases. The chain's CDR3 is CASSMAGYNYGYTF. The CDR3 nucleotides are TGTGCCAGCAGTATGGCGGGGTACAACTATGGCTACACCTTC.

The rearrangement joins TRBV21-1 to TRBJ2-6; the D call of TRBD1 is as the table states it, not checked on the DNA. TRBV21-1 is described as a pseudogene. The CDR3 extends over 17 amino acids. The CDR3 is CASTVLGQGAGANVLTF. For the CDR3, the DNA is TGTGCCAGCACAGTTTTGGGACAGGGGGCTGGGGCCAACGTCCTGACTTTC.

V gene TRBV7-8 combines with J gene TRBJ2-7; tentative D call: TRBD1 (8 bases). Trimming stripped 4 bases from V and 3 bases from J, with 16 bases between. The CDR3 runs 15 residues. Per germline, CDR1 SGHVS and CDR2 FQNEAQ. The CDR3 DNA follows: TGTGCCAGCAGCTCCCGGACAGGGAGGGGCTACGAGCAGTACTTC. Its protein is CASSSRTGRGYEQYF.

This clone was picked up a small number of times. The rearrangement uses TRBV28 and TRBJ1-4, with 8 bases fitting TRBD1. V was clipped by 6 bases and J by 4 bases; unmatched bases: 7. Germline CDR1 and CDR2: MDHEN and SYDVKM. The CDR3 spans 15 residues. CDR3 DNA sequence: TGTGCCAGCAGCAAGGGACAGGAGGGTAATGAAAAACTGTTTTTT. Protein product: CASSKGQEGNEKLFF.